The 6 T cell receptor beta chains given below trace back to one sample, sequenced in a study of shared clonotypes between healthy human individuals (TCRdb year 2020). Libraries came from the immunoSEQ multiplex PCR assay. TCRdb limited this immuneACCESS table to in-frame rearrangements with V and J called. A share of clones is missing; checked studies link under half to unresolved V genes, and the rest is unexplained. In all, the sample holds some 1 million clones, and about 70% of those were seen once. The top ten clones comprise around 1.5% of the sample. The sample comprised memory CD4+ T cells sorted from blood. What this sample's cell subset or site label stands for: CD45RA-negative fraction. The receptors come from a man between 18 and 35 years old in good health.

This clone has only one observation. Other DNA sequences of this sample code for an identical CDR3. The chain recombines TRBV7-2 with TRBJ1-1; perhaps TRBD1 as D (5 bases). The CDR3 runs to 14 residues. The germline CDR1 and CDR2 sequences are SGHTA and FQGNSA. Trimming removed 5 bases from V and 5 bases from J, with 15 bases in between. In DNA form, the CDR3 reads TGTGCCAGCAGCCTTCAAGGGGCGAGGACTGAAGCTTTCTTT. Encoded protein: CASSLQGARTEAFF.

The chain is built from TRBV6-1 and TRBJ2-7; no clear D gene. Germline V gives CDR1 MNHNS, CDR2 SASEGT. Trimming removed 3 bases at V and 3 bases at J, with 12 bases between. The CDR3 runs 14 residues. This CDR3 reads CASSEAGMIYEQYF. DNA of the CDR3: TGTGCCAGCAGTGAGGCTGGGATGATCTACGAGCAGTACTTC.

This clone has more than one count but fewer than ten. Other DNA sequences in this sample translate to the same CDR3. V is TRBV19 and J is TRBJ2-7, with TRBD1 identical over 9 bases. CDR1 is LNHDA and CDR2 is SQIVND in the germline V gene (reference sequence). The CDR3 loop spans 14 amino acids. Germline trimming cut 5 bases from V and 3 bases from J; bases unmatched to any gene: 5. In DNA form, the CDR3 reads TGTGCCAGTAGTCTTCCGGGACAGGGCTACGAGCAGTACTTC. It codes for CASSLPGQGYEQYF.

The chain couples TRBV4-1 to TRBJ1-6, with 7 bases matching TRBD1. This CDR3 has 14 amino acids. With V trimmed by 1 base and J by 10 bases, 4 bases remained unmatched. Germline V gene sequence: CDR1 MGHRA, CDR2 YSYEKL. In DNA, the CDR3 is TGCGCCAGCAGCCAAGTAGGGGGCGGGTCACCCCTCCACTTT. It translates to CASSQVGGGSPLHF.

The V gene is TRBV5-1, the J gene TRBJ1-2, with TRBD1 as a possible D gene (6 bases). Trimming took 4 bases from V and 9 from J, leaving 13 bases between them. Germline lookup yields CDR1 SGHRS and CDR2 YFSETQ. This CDR3 has 12 amino acids. CDR3 residues: CASSRDIIRYTF. CDR3 DNA sequence: TGCGCCAGCAGCCGGGACATCATACGCTACACCTTC.

The gene calls are TRBV19 and TRBJ1-5, with unresolved D. The germline V and J ends were trimmed by 3 bases and 1 base, with 7 bases remaining between them. This CDR3 contains 14 residues. Germline CDR1 and CDR2: LNHDA and SQIVND (reference sequence). The CDR3 region is CASSIQISNQPQHF. The DNA for the CDR3 is TGTGCCAGTAGTATTCAGATAAGCAATCAGCCCCAGCATTTT.